Shown below are 23 T cell receptor beta chains from a single sample sequenced in a study of OX40 agonist ivuxolimab in advanced cancers. Assay used: immunoSEQ multiplex PCR; TCRdb lists only in-frame clones, some missing. The profile covers 150,000 to 190,000 clones, with 90% to 95% appearing a single time and about 0.31% taken by the ten largest. The source material was CD4+ or CD8+ T cells sorted from blood, sampled in a trial of the OX40 agonist ivuxolimab. All receptors derive from an adult with an advanced solid tumor such as melanoma, head and neck, liver or kidney cancer.

The chain links TRBV5-1 to TRBJ1-2; no firm D call. Between the trimmed V and J ends, which lost 0 bases and 2 bases, there was a span of 8 bases. This CDR3 is built from 14 residues. Germline values: CDR1 SGHRS, CDR2 YFSETQ. CDR3 DNA: TGCGCCAGCAGCTTGGCCGACCAGAACTATGGCTACACCTTC. It specifies CASSLADQNYGYTF.

The V call is TRBV28, the J call TRBJ2-1; 9 bases line up with TRBD1. The V and J ends lost 5 bases and 1 base, in that order; junction bases with no gene match: 6. The CDR3 runs to 16 residues. Germline loops: CDR1 MDHEN, CDR2 SYDVKM. The CDR3 nucleotides are TGTGCCAGCAGTCCCACCGGGACAGGGTCCTACAATGAGCAGTTCTTC. It codes for CASSPTGTGSYNEQFF.

The chain has TRBV7-2 and TRBJ1-5; D is perhaps TRBD1 (5 bases). There are 14 residues in the CDR3. In germline, CDR1 is SGHTA, CDR2 FQGNSA. Trimming left V 5 bases short and J 9 bases short, with 17 bases between. The CDR3 loop reads CASSEQAELRPQHF. Written as DNA, the CDR3 is TGTGCCAGCAGCGAACAGGCGGAGTTACGGCCCCAGCATTTT.

V usage is TRBV5-1 and J usage is TRBJ2-7, with TRBD2 identical over 7 bases. The V gene end was trimmed by 2 bases and the J gene end by 1 base; junction bases not matched to a gene: 6. This CDR3 is built from 15 residues. CDR1 and CDR2 from the germline V gene are SGHRS and YFSETQ. The CDR3 here is CASSFRDGGSYEQYF. The CDR3 DNA follows: TGCGCCAGCAGCTTCCGGGACGGGGGGTCCTACGAGCAGTACTTC.

The chain combines TRBV27 with TRBJ2-2, with D tentatively TRBD2 (5 bases). Germline-derived CDR1 and CDR2 are MNHEY and SMNVEV (reference sequence). Trimming took 8 bases from V and 7 from J, leaving 8 bases between them. CDR3 size: 11 residues. CDR3 amino acids: CASAGGGELFF. CDR3 in DNA: TGTGCCAGCGCTGGAGGCGGGGAGCTGTTTTTT.

This chain uses TRBV6-5 with TRBJ2-3; TRBD2 is a possible D gene (6 bases). The CDR3 is 14 residues long. From germline, CDR1 is MNHEY and CDR2 SVGAGI. Trimming stripped 7 bases from V and 7 bases from J, with 18 bases between. The chain's CDR3 is CASTSSVGGNTQYF. The CDR3 DNA sequence: TGTGCCAGCACCAGTAGCGTTGGGGGGAATACGCAGTATTTT.

The CDR3: CASSYGQGSNQPQHF. CDR3 DNA sequence: TGTGCCAGTAGTTACGGACAGGGTAGCAATCAGCCCCAGCATTTT. V gene TRBV19 combines with J gene TRBJ1-5; the match to TRBD1 covers 8 bases. Per the germline V gene, CDR1 is LNHDA and CDR2 is SQIVND (reference sequence). V gave up 5 bases and J gave up 0 bases; unmatched junction bases: 3. The CDR3 is 15 residues long.

The rearrangement uses TRBV9 and TRBJ1-2, with 9 positions matching TRBD1. CDR3 length equals 13 residues. After removal of 3 bases from V and 3 bases from J, the junction contained 0 bases not matched to a gene. CDR1 and CDR2 from the germline V gene are SGDLS and YYNGEE. As DNA, the CDR3 is TGTGCCAGCAGCGGACAGGGGGACTATGGCTACACCTTC. It translates to CASSGQGDYGYTF.

The rearrangement uses TRBV11-3 and TRBJ2-3, with TRBD2 matching over 10 bases. Germline V gene lookup returns CDR1 SGHNT and CDR2 YENEEA. The CDR3 has 15 residues. Trimming at V came to 4 bases and at J to 5 bases, leaving 6 bases not matched to a gene. The CDR3 spells CASSSASGRGDTQYF. As DNA, the CDR3 is TGTGCCAGCAGCTCCGCTAGCGGGAGAGGAGATACGCAGTATTTT.

This clone was seen only once. J is TRBJ2-3 and V is TRBV7-2; a weak D match, TRBD1 (6 bases). Trimming removed 5 bases from V and 2 bases from J, with 11 bases in between. CDR1 and CDR2 (germline): SGHTA, FQGNSA. The CDR3 runs to 14 residues. The CDR3 DNA reads TGTGCCAGCAGCCCGGACAGATTCACAGATACGCAGTATTTT. It specifies CASSPDRFTDTQYF.

J is TRBJ2-1 and V is TRBV5-1; unclear D gene. V lost 4 bases to trimming and J lost 0 bases, with 20 bases between them. Germline V lookup: CDR1 SGHRS, CDR2 YFSETQ. The CDR3 extends over 18 amino acids. CDR3 in amino acids: CASSQAMTRGSSYNEQFF. CDR3 sequence (DNA): TGCGCCAGCAGCCAAGCCATGACACGCGGTAGCTCCTACAATGAGCAGTTCTTC.

The chain links TRBV18 to TRBJ1-5, with D unresolved. V lost 1 base to trimming and J lost 0 bases, with 7 bases between them. The CDR3 contains 15 residues. Germline CDR1 is KGHSH and CDR2 is LQKENI. Written as DNA, the CDR3 is TGTGCCAGCTCACCACGAGGTAATAGCAATCAGCCCCAGCATTTT. Protein sequence: CASSPRGNSNQPQHF.

J is TRBJ1-3 and V is TRBV5-6; D is perhaps TRBD1 (6 bases). Germline CDR1 reads SGHDT; CDR2 reads YYEEEE. The CDR3 totals 15 residues. Trimming took off 4 bases at V and 0 bases at J, with 11 bases between the two ends. CDR3 loop: CASSRRGNSGNTIYF. The CDR3 DNA reads as TGTGCCAGCAGCCGGAGGGGGAACTCTGGAAACACCATATATTTT.

The chain carries TRBV9 and TRBJ2-3; TRBD2 agrees at 9 bases. Germline assignment: CDR1 SGDLS and CDR2 YYNGEE. Unmatched junction bases numbered 6, after V lost 0 bases and J lost 4 bases. CDR3 length: 16 amino acids. CDR3 DNA: TGTGCCAGCAGCGTAGAGGGCGGGAGGGCCTCAGATACGCAGTATTTT. Protein product: CASSVEGGRASDTQYF.

The chain employs TRBV5-1 and TRBJ1-5; no clear D. The V gene lost 3 bases and the J gene lost 6 bases, with 13 bases spanning the gap. The CDR3 is 14 amino acids. The V gene's germline CDR1 is SGHRS and CDR2 YFSETQ. The CDR3 protein is CASSSGLGVQPQHF. CDR3 nucleotide sequence: TGCGCCAGCAGCTCGGGGTTGGGAGTTCAGCCCCAGCATTTT.

The chain uses TRBV5-1 and TRBJ2-1; D might be TRBD2 (5 bases). V was clipped by 4 bases and J by 6 bases, with 11 bases between them. Per germline, CDR1 SGHRS and CDR2 YFSETQ. The CDR3 totals 13 residues. CDR3 in DNA: TGCGCCAGCAGCCTGTCGGGGTTCAATGAGCAGTTCTTC. Protein product: CASSLSGFNEQFF.

This rearrangement joins TRBV6-5 to TRBJ2-4; no firm D call. Trimming removed 6 bases from V and 2 bases from J, with 11 bases in between. Germline V gene lookup returns CDR1 MNHEY and CDR2 SVGAGI. This CDR3 comprises 14 residues. In DNA form, the CDR3 reads TGTGCCAGCAGGGCTCCCTGGCCCAAAAACATTCAGTACTTC. Translated, it gives CASRAPWPKNIQYF.

V is TRBV9 and J is TRBJ1-2; no firm D call. The CDR3 runs 14 residues. Trimming pared 4 bases from V and 8 bases from J, leaving 18 bases between. Germline V CDR1 and CDR2: SGDLS, YYNGEE. The CDR3 is CASSSLGLVGGYTF. The CDR3 coding sequence is TGTGCCAGCAGCTCCCTGGGCCTTGTAGGGGGCTACACCTTC.

The rearrangement uses TRBV7-7 and TRBJ1-5, with D possibly being TRBD1 (5 bases). Trimming pared 0 bases from V and 2 bases from J, leaving 11 bases between. This CDR3 has 16 residues. Germline CDR1 SSHAT, CDR2 FNYEAQ (reference sequence). The CDR3 DNA sequence: TGTGCCAGCAGCTTAGCGGTCAGGGATGGCAATCAGCCCCAGCATTTT. It translates to CASSLAVRDGNQPQHF.

The chain links TRBV9 to TRBJ2-1; D call uncertain. The V end lost 1 base, the J end lost 4 bases, and 12 bases lay between the germline ends. Germline V lookup: CDR1 SGDLS, CDR2 YYNGEE. The CDR3 length is 15 residues. The CDR3 spells CASSVSNRPYNEQFF. In DNA form, the CDR3 reads TGTGCCAGCAGCGTATCAAACAGACCGTACAATGAGCAGTTCTTC.

This chain connects TRBV7-9 to TRBJ2-2; 7 bases line up with TRBD1. Germline values: CDR1 SEHNR, CDR2 FQNEAQ (reference sequence). Trimming at V came to 6 bases and at J to 0 bases, leaving 1 base not matched to a gene. The CDR3 is 14 amino acids. The CDR3: CASRTGPNTGELFF. As DNA, the CDR3 is TGTGCCAGCAGGACAGGGCCGAACACCGGGGAGCTGTTTTTT.

The J gene is TRBJ2-3, the V gene TRBV5-1; D remains ambiguous. Trimming removed 2 bases from V and 2 bases from J, with 9 bases in between. Germline CDR1 reads SGHRS; CDR2 reads YFSETQ. This CDR3 is built from 14 residues. The CDR3, as DNA: TGCGCCAGCAGCTTAGCCGCATACACAGATACGCAGTATTTT. Translating gives CASSLAAYTDTQYF.

The V call is TRBV5-1, the J call TRBJ2-7, with 10 bases that match TRBD1. The CDR3 sequence is 14 residues long. Germline values: CDR1 SGHRS, CDR2 YFSETQ. The J segment lost 1 base and the V segment lost 4 bases, leaving 2 bases of the junction unmatched. CDR3 DNA: TGCGCCAGCAGCCGGGACAGGGGATCCTACGAGCAGTACTTC. Translating it yields CASSRDRGSYEQYF.